What follows describes a single TCR beta chain. These data are taken from a study of T-cell reconstitution after alpha-beta-depleted transplantation in children. The authors prepared the TCRbeta library with unique molecular identifiers. TCRdb fed the PCR reads into MiXCR, producing one record per CDR3 protein. The table has about 420,000 distinct CDR3 sequences, about 17% seen once; the top ten hold over 25%. Per the germline V gene, CDR1 is SQVTM and CDR2 is ANQGSEA. This CDR3 has 13 amino acids. Trimming pared 3 bases from V and 4 bases from J, leaving 12 bases between. The chain links TRBV29-1 to TRBJ2-5; D call uncertain. The TCR was taken from a boy in the first two years of life who had a stem cell transplant for Wiskott-Aldrich syndrome, so the T cells may come from the graft donor. The specimen comprised PBMCs, mostly from graft donor cells, sampled 360 days after TCRalphabeta/CD19-depleted stem cell transplant. The CDR3 region is CSVDPDGRETQYF. The CDR3 nucleotides are TGCAGCGTTGATCCGGATGGTAGAGAGACCCAGTACTTC.